The rows below give T cell receptor beta chains drawn from one sample of a study of CD4 and CD8 cells across lung adenocarcinoma regions. TCRdb re-analysed the PCR reads in MiXCR, keeping a single row per CDR3 protein. The table has some 25,000 distinct CDR3 sequences, about 50% seen once; the top ten hold about half. Sequenced material: CD8+ T cells from the center of a lung tumor. These receptor sequences come from a male donor with lung adenocarcinoma. The CD4 and CD8 labels of this study may be unreliable. Both conserved end residues are part of each CDR3. The order of the fields is D gene, V gene, clone size, J gene, CDR3 DNA, CDR3 protein. A D gene is named only where the DNA matches it firmly. The size field is filled for only some rows; it gives once, few, many or a size class.

-,TRBV10-2,-,TRBJ2-7,TGCGCGGGGCGGTGCGGCACAAATACGCAGTACTTC,CAGRCGTNTQYF
TRBD2,TRBV12-3/TRBV12-4,few,TRBJ2-1,TGTGCCAGCAGTTTTGAAACTAGCGGGTTCTACAATGAGCAGTTCTTC,CASSFETSGFYNEQFF
TRBD2,TRBV30,-,TRBJ2-5,TGTGCCTGGAGCTCTAGCGGGAGAGGGGAGACCCAGTACTTC,CAWSSSGRGETQYF
-,TRBV5-1,many,TRBJ2-3,TGCGCCAGCAGCTTCGGACTACTGGGAGATACGCAGTATTTT,CASSFGLLGDTQYF
TRBD2,TRBV10-3,medium-sized,TRBJ2-5,TGTGCCACGGCTAGGGCGCGGGAGGGCCCTGAGACCCAGTACTTC,CATARAREGPETQYF
-,TRBV6-1,-,TRBJ1-2,TGTGCCAGCTGGTCAGATCTAACCTATGGCTACACCTTC,CASWSDLTYGYTF
-,TRBV28,-,TRBJ2-5,TGTGCGGGCCTCTGGAGAGGGGACCAAAAGACCCAGTACTTC,CAGLWRGDQKTQYF
-,TRBV6-5,-,TRBJ2-4,TGTGCCAGCAGTTCCCCAGGGAAGGACATTCAGTACTTC,CASSSPGKDIQYF
-,TRBV6-5,-,TRBJ2-3,TGTGCCAGCCGCTACTCGGCGCTGAAAGCCACAAACACGCAGTATTTC,CASRYSALKATNTQYF
TRBD1,TRBV6-1,-,TRBJ2-5,TGTGCCAGGGGTGAAGGGGGCCGCCGCCCAGAGACCCAGTACTTT,CARGEGGRRPETQYF
TRBD2,TRBV24-1,many,TRBJ2-4,TGTGCCACCAGTGATACTAGCGGGAGCGGGGCCAAAAACATTCAGTACTTC,CATSDTSGSGAKNIQYF
-,TRBV6-1,-,TRBJ2-5,TGTGCCAGCAGCCAGACGCTCCCAGAGGCGCAGTACTTC,CASSQTLPEAQYF
-,TRBV27,-,TRBJ1-2,TGTGCCAGCAGTCTTAGTAGCCCCACCTATGGCTACACCTTC,CASSLSSPTYGYTF
-,TRBV10-1,-,TRBJ2-3,TGCGCCAGGGGGGACGGGGGCCGGGAAGCAGATACGCAGTATTTC,CARGDGGREADTQYF
-,TRBV5-1,few,TRBJ2-1,TGCGCCAGCAGCAGTTGGGCCTTAGATGAGCAGTTCTTC,CASSSWALDEQFF
TRBD2,TRBV4-2,many,TRBJ2-3,TGTGCCAGCAGTCGAACAGGACTAGCGGGAGGGACAGATACGCAGTATTTT,CASSRTGLAGGTDTQYF
TRBD1,TRBV6-5,-,TRBJ1-1,TGTGCCAGCAGTTTCCATCTCAGGGGGTACGACACTGAAGCTTTCTTT,CASSFHLRGYDTEAFF
-,TRBV6-1,-,TRBJ2-2,TGTGCCAGCAGCGGACAGCCGGATGGCACCGGTACGCTGTATTTT,CASSGQPDGTGTLYF
-,TRBV10-2,-,TRBJ2-5,TGCGCGGGCATCGGGGGGCGGGCCCAAGAGACTCAGTACTTC,CAGIGGRAQETQYF
-,TRBV10-2,many,TRBJ1-2,TGCGCCAGCAGGTCCCCCAGCTGGTGGTTCACCTTC,CASRSPSWWFTF
-,TRBV10-3,medium-sized,TRBJ2-1,TGTGCCATCAGTGAACGGGCAGACCTCAATGAGCAGTTCTTC,CAISERADLNEQFF
-,TRBV6-1,-,TRBJ2-4,TGTGCCAGCAGTGGCCATTGGGGGGTGGGAGCCAGAGACATTCAGTACTTC,CASSGHWGVGARDIQYF
TRBD2,TRBV6-1,-,TRBJ2-5,TGTGCCAGCAGTGAACTGGCTAGCGGGGGGCCCAGGGAGACCCAGTACTTC,CASSELASGGPRETQYF
TRBD1,TRBV4-2,few,TRBJ2-3,TGTGCCAGCAGCCCCGCAGCCGGACAGGGAAAGTATTTT,CASSPAAGQGKYF
-,TRBV7-6,-,TRBJ2-1,TGTGCCAGCAGCAAACCGGGACACTACAATGAGCAGTTCTTC,CASSKPGHYNEQFF
-,TRBV4-1,-,TRBJ2-5,TGCGCCGGGGGCCAAGGGGGGAGTGGCGGAGAGACGCAGTACTTC,CAGGQGGSGGETQYF
-,TRBV10-2,-,TRBJ2-5,TGCGCGGGGCGCGGGTTCTGTGACCAAGAGACTCAGTACTTC,CAGRGFCDQETQYF
-,TRBV6-1,-,TRBJ2-3,TGTGCCAGCAGTGAAGCGGGGCCGTGGGTCAAAGATATTCAGTACTTT,CASSEAGPWVKDIQYF
-,TRBV4-1,-,TRBJ2-2,TGCGCCAGCAGCCAAGAAGTGACCCCAGAGACGCTGTTTTTT,CASSQEVTPETLFF
-,TRBV7-8,few,TRBJ2-2,TGTGCCAGCAGCCTAAGCCTCCAGAACACCGGGGAGCTGTTTTTT,CASSLSLQNTGELFF
-,TRBV27,-,TRBJ2-5,TGTGCGGGCATTGGGGGCCCGGGCCAAGATACCCAGTACTTC,CAGIGGPGQDTQYF
TRBD2,TRBV6-6,medium-sized,TRBJ2-3,TGTGCCAGCAGTTCGACTAGCGGGAGGGCAGATACGCAGTATTTT,CASSSTSGRADTQYF
-,TRBV6-1,-,TRBJ2-4,TGTGCCAGCAGTGAAAAGGCTGGGGGGGGGGGCTGGGCCCAAAACACCCAGTACTTC,CASSEKAGGGGWAQNTQYF
-,TRBV27,-,TRBJ2-1,TGTGCGAGCAGTGGGCTACGTGACCCAGAGACGCAGTACTTT,CASSGLRDPETQYF
-,TRBV6-1,many,TRBJ1-5,TGTGCCAGCAGTATAGGGGGACACAATCAGCCCCAGCATTTT,CASSIGGHNQPQHF
-,TRBV4-2,many,TRBJ1-6,TGTGCCAGCAGCCCGATGGACGTTAATTCACCCCTCCACTTT,CASSPMDVNSPLHF
-,TRBV6-1,-,TRBJ1-2,TGTGCCAGCAGTCCTCAACTTCTTACTCCTTATGGCTACACCTTC,CASSPQLLTPYGYTF
-,TRBV7-2,many,TRBJ1-4,TGTGCCAGCAGTATAACTTCAACTAATGAAAAACTGTTTTTT,CASSITSTNEKLFF
-,TRBV5-1,many,TRBJ2-1,TGCGCCAGCAGCTTGGTTTCAGGGGTCAACAATGAGCAGTTCTTC,CASSLVSGVNNEQFF
TRBD2,TRBV6-1,-,TRBJ2-7,TGTGCCAGCCGAGAGCGGGGCACCTACGAGCAGTACTTC,CASRERGTYEQYF
TRBD1,TRBV29-1,few,TRBJ2-7,TGCAGCGTTAAGGACAGGGTCGACGAGCAGTACTTC,CSVKDRVDEQYF
TRBD1,TRBV25-1,-,TRBJ2-1,TGTGCCAGCAGCATACAGGGGGTAAAAGAGCAGTTCTTC,CASSIQGVKEQFF
-,TRBV27,-,TRBJ2-4,TGTGCCAGCAGTTCCGCGGTCCGGCGGGAAAACATTCAGTACTTC,CASSSAVRRENIQYF
TRBD2,TRBV6-5,medium-sized,TRBJ2-1,TGTGCCAGCAGTCCTAGACCTCGACTAGCAGGTTGGAAGTCTTATGAGCAGTTCTTC,CASSPRPRLAGWKSYEQFF
-,TRBV6-8,-,TRBJ2-4,TGTGCCGTCTCGGCGTTGTTAGCCAAAGACACGCAGTACTTC,CAVSALLAKDTQYF
-,TRBV6-1,few,TRBJ2-1,-,CASSETWAGGTDEQFF
-,TRBV6-1,few,TRBJ2-3,TGTGCCAGCAGTCATGTGGAAGGGGGAATCGATACGCAGTATTTT,CASSHVEGGIDTQYF
-,TRBV6-1,-,TRBJ2-3,TGTGCCTGCAGGGGAGCCGGGGGCCGGGACCGGGATACGCAGTATTTC,CACRGAGGRDRDTQYF
TRBD1,TRBV28,many,TRBJ2-3,TGTGCCAGCAGTGGACAGGGATTGGGCACAGATACGCAGTATTTT,CASSGQGLGTDTQYF
-,TRBV6-4,-,TRBJ2-3,TGTGCCAGCAGGGGGATGGGGGGCGGGGGCCTAGATACGCAGTACTTT,CASRGMGGGGLDTQYF
TRBD1,TRBV6-1,-,TRBJ2-7,TGTGCCAGCAACGGACAGGGGGGGGCTCGCGAGCAGTACTTC,CASNGQGGAREQYF
-,TRBV15,-,TRBJ2-1,TGTGCCACCATGCCCGGCAGAAATATTTTTATAGTCTGCAATACAAGAGTTTTATGGCAATTC,CATMPGRNIFIVCNTRVLWQF
-,TRBV6-1,-,TRBJ2-4,TGTGCCAGCAGCGGGGCTGGGAGCCCAGACACTCAGTACTTC,CASSGAGSPDTQYF